These T cell receptor beta chains were read from a single sample in a study of neurological immune-mediated disorders. TCRdb re-called the 5' RACE reads through MiXCR, storing one row per CDR3 protein. In the table there are under 60,000 distinct CDR3 sequences, about 5.8% of which are singletons. Material for sequencing was CD4+ T cells from blood. The source is a woman under 30 with multiple sclerosis. Both conserved end residues are part of each CDR3. D genes are given only for firm matches. Not all rows give a size; the values are once, few, many and, for expanded clones, a class.

j_gene,abundance,v_gene,d_gene,CDR3nt,CDR3aa
TRBJ2-7,many,TRBV18,-,TGTGCCAGCTCACCACGAATTCCTGGGCAGGGCGACGAGCAGTACTTC,CASSPRIPGQGDEQYF
TRBJ1-2,-,TRBV6-2/TRBV6-3,TRBD1,TGTGCCAGCAGCCGCCAGGGACAGGGACGTGGTTACACCTTC,CASSRQGQGRGYTF
TRBJ1-5,many,TRBV20-1,TRBD1,TGCAGTGCCTCCCGGGACAGGGGCTCCAATCAGCCCCAGCATTTT,CSASRDRGSNQPQHF
TRBJ2-2,-,TRBV25-1,TRBD2,TGTGCCAGCAGCGGGACTAGCGGTTTCACCGGGGAGCTGTTTTTT,CASSGTSGFTGELFF
TRBJ2-3,-,TRBV24-1,-,TGTGCCACCAGTGACGGGAGCACAGATACGCAGTATTTT,CATSDGSTDTQYF
TRBJ2-1,many,TRBV20-1,TRBD2,TGCAGTGTTCACCCTCCGGGACTAGCGGGATTTCGCCCCTACAATGAGCAGTTCTTC,CSVHPPGLAGFRPYNEQFF
TRBJ2-5,many,TRBV20-1,TRBD2,TGCAGTGCTAGGAAGACTAGCGGGAGCAGAGAGACCCAGTACTTC,CSARKTSGSRETQYF
TRBJ2-3,many,TRBV5-1,-,TGCGCCAGCAGCCTTGGACGAGATACGCAGTATTTT,CASSLGRDTQYF
TRBJ1-1,many,TRBV7-9,-,TGTGCCAGCAGCTTGGAGGCGAACACTGAAGCTTTCTTT,CASSLEANTEAFF
TRBJ1-5,many,TRBV7-9,-,TGTGCCAGCAGCTTAGACAGGGCGGATCAGCCCCAGCATTTT,CASSLDRADQPQHF
TRBJ2-1,many,TRBV4-3,-,TGCGCCAGCAGCCAAGATAAGGGCGGCCAGATCAATGAGCAGTTCTTC,CASSQDKGGQINEQFF
TRBJ2-7,many,TRBV5-1,-,TGCGCCAGCAGCTTGGCGGCGGGGCTTCCCTACGAGCAGTACTTC,CASSLAAGLPYEQYF
TRBJ2-1,many,TRBV20-1,-,TGCAGTGCTAGAGATCTTCCCCGGACAGAGTCCGGGGTGGGTGAGCAGTTCTTC,CSARDLPRTESGVGEQFF
TRBJ2-4,many,TRBV14,-,TGTGCCACCCGTCGGGGCGGGGAGGACATTCAGTACTTC,CATRRGGEDIQYF
TRBJ1-1,many,TRBV20-1,-,TGCAGTGCTAGTAATCAGATGAACACTGAAGCTTTCTTT,CSASNQMNTEAFF
TRBJ2-2,medium-sized,TRBV4-3,-,TGCGCCAGCAGCCAAGATGTCAGGGGAGGGACCGGGGAGCTGTTTTTT,CASSQDVRGGTGELFF
TRBJ1-6,many,TRBV3-1,-,TGTGCCAGCAGCACCCCTAGAGAGGGACCCTATAATTCACCCCTCCACTTT,CASSTPREGPYNSPLHF
TRBJ2-7,few,TRBV3-1,TRBD1,TGTGCCAGCAGCTCCGGGACAGGGACCAACTACGAGCAGTACTTC,CASSSGTGTNYEQYF
TRBJ2-5,many,TRBV5-1,-,TGCGCCAGCAGCTCCCACCCCCAAGAGACCCAGTACTTC,CASSSHPQETQYF
TRBJ2-7,many,TRBV20-1,-,TGCAGTGGAGACAGAGCCTACGAGCAGTACTTC,CSGDRAYEQYF
TRBJ1-5,-,TRBV20-1,-,TGCAGTGCTAGAGGAGCCCGCTGGCAGCCCCAGCATTTT,CSARGARWQPQHF
TRBJ1-1,medium-sized,TRBV20-1,-,TGCAGTGCTAGAGTCGAGGGGGTGGGCACTGAAGCTTTCTTT,CSARVEGVGTEAFF
TRBJ2-5,many,TRBV7-2,TRBD1,TGTGCCAGCAGCTCGACAGGGATACAAGAGACCCAGTACTTC,CASSSTGIQETQYF
TRBJ1-1,many,TRBV6-5,TRBD1,TGTGCCAGCAGTTCGGGACAGGCCCGTAGTGAAGCTTTCTTT,CASSSGQARSEAFF
TRBJ1-4,many,TRBV12-3/TRBV12-4,-,TGTGCCAGCAGTCGAAGGGAAAAACTGTTTTTT,CASSRREKLFF
TRBJ1-1,many,TRBV14,-,TGTGCCAGCAGCCATCTGGGGGGTTCCACTGAAGCTTTCTTT,CASSHLGGSTEAFF
TRBJ2-7,-,TRBV20-1,-,TGCAGTGCTAGCCCACGCTGGGAAGAGCAGTACTTC,CSASPRWEEQYF
TRBJ2-5,many,TRBV24-1,TRBD2,TGTGCCACCAGTACAACCGGGACTAGCGGGAGGATCGGGACCCAGTACTTC,CATSTTGTSGRIGTQYF
TRBJ1-3,many,TRBV20-1,TRBD1,TGCAGTGCTAGACTTACAGGGGTGGGAAACACCATATATTTT,CSARLTGVGNTIYF
TRBJ1-1,many,TRBV7-9,-,TGTGCCAGCAGCTTCAGGGTGCCTGAAGCTTTCTTT,CASSFRVPEAFF
TRBJ2-5,many,TRBV12-3/TRBV12-4,-,TGTGCCAGCAGTTTCACGGGAACAGAGACCCAGTACTTC,CASSFTGTETQYF
TRBJ2-1,many,TRBV20-1,TRBD2,TGCAGTGCAACCGGGACTAGCGGGGGGTATGAGCAGTTCTTC,CSATGTSGGYEQFF
TRBJ1-1,few,TRBV21-1,-,TGTGCCAGCAGCAAACGGGGAAGGGAACGCGCTTTCTTT,CASSKRGRERAFF
TRBJ1-5,many,TRBV7-9,-,TGTGCCAGCAGCTCGTATGACAGAGGTAGCAATCAGCCCCAGCATTTT,CASSSYDRGSNQPQHF
TRBJ2-7,many,TRBV20-1,-,TGCAGTGCTAGACTCCTTCGGGACGAGCAGTACTTC,CSARLLRDEQYF
TRBJ2-7,many,TRBV3-1,-,TGTGCCAGCAGCCAGGCGGGGTCGCCCAGCGAGCAGTACTTC,CASSQAGSPSEQYF
TRBJ2-2,many,TRBV5-1,-,TGCGCCAGCAGCTTGGGGGACAACACCGGGGAGCTGTTTTTT,CASSLGDNTGELFF
TRBJ1-1,many,TRBV5-1,-,TGCGCCAGCACCCCGGGACACGGCACCATGAACACTGAAGCTTTCTTT,CASTPGHGTMNTEAFF
TRBJ1-5,-,TRBV12-3/TRBV12-4,-,TGTGCCAGCAGATTACAAGGGGCAGGTAGGCCCCAGCATTTT,CASRLQGAGRPQHF
TRBJ1-2,many,TRBV6-5,TRBD1,TGTGCCAGCAGTTACTTCGGGACAGGGGATGGCTACACCTTC,CASSYFGTGDGYTF
TRBJ2-6,-,TRBV6-2/TRBV6-3,-,TGTGCCAGCAGTTCCGGGACACTGGCCTCTGGGGCCAACGTCCTGACTTTC,CASSSGTLASGANVLTF
TRBJ2-1,many,TRBV28,-,TGTGCCAGCAGCACCGAACAGGGTTTATGGCATGAGCAGTTCTTC,CASSTEQGLWHEQFF
TRBJ1-1,few,TRBV19,-,TGTGCCAGTAGTATTGAACAGGGACAAAACACTGAAGCTTTCTTT,CASSIEQGQNTEAFF
TRBJ1-1,many,TRBV5-1,-,TGCGCCAGCAGCTTGGAAGTCCGGACAACGCCCCCGTCGGACACTGAAGCTTTCTTT,CASSLEVRTTPPSDTEAFF
TRBJ1-1,many,TRBV20-1,-,TGCAGTGCTAGAGACAGTAGAGGCGGCGGAGTTTTTTGGGAAGCTTTCTTT,CSARDSRGGGVFWEAFF
TRBJ2-1,many,TRBV7-2,-,TGTGCCAGCAGCTTATCCAGGAATTCCTACTACAATGAGCAGTTCTTC,CASSLSRNSYYNEQFF
TRBJ1-1,many,TRBV6-4,TRBD1,TGTGCCAGCAGTGAGTACAGGGGTAGCGAAGCTTTCTTT,CASSEYRGSEAFF